This TCR beta chain stems from a study of blood T cell repertoires in COVID-19. Looking at the study overall: Material from acute and convalescent COVID-19 was sourced from the United States, Italy and Spain.

V was cut by 0 bases and J by 2 bases, with 12 bases left in between. CDR1 LGHDT and CDR2 YNNKEL come from the germline V gene (reference sequence). There are 16 residues in the CDR3. Produced via immunoSEQ multiplex PCR; TCRdb's table is partial and in-frame only. The sample contains about 270,000 clones, about 90% of which appear only once. This clonotype originated in a woman aged 25 to 39 with acute COVID-19. The chain carries TRBV3-1 (or the pseudogene TRBV3-2) and TRBJ2-3; D remains unclear. The sample taken for sequencing was PBMCs or T cells enriched from blood (not recorded which). The CDR3 spells CASSQDQLAPTDTQYF. CDR3 DNA sequence: TGTGCCAGCAGCCAAGATCAACTCGCACCCACAGATACGCAGTATTTT.